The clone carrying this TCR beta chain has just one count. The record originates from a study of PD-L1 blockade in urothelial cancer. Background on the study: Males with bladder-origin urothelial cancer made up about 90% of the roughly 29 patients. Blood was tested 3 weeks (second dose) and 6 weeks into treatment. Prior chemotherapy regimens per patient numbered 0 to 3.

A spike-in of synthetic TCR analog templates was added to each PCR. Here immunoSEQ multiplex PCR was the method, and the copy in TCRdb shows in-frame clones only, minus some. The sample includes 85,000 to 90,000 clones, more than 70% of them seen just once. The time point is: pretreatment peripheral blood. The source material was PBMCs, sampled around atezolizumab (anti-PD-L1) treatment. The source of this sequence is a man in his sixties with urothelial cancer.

The CDR3 region is CASSSGLALGNEQFF. As DNA, the CDR3 is TGCGCCAGCAGCTCGGGACTGGCCTTGGGGAATGAGCAGTTCTTC. V gene TRBV5-1 combines with J gene TRBJ2-1, with D possibly being TRBD2 (6 bases). Trimming shortened V by 3 bases and J by 7 bases, and 17 bases separated the two germline ends. Germline values: CDR1 SGHRS, CDR2 YFSETQ. This CDR3 spans 15 amino acids.